This T cell receptor beta chain was captured by sequencing in a study of blood T cell repertoires in COVID-19. This CDR3 has 12 amino acids. Germline V gene sequence: CDR1 LGHNT, CDR2 FRNRAP. The V end was cut by 5 bases, the J end by 4 bases, with 8 bases between. Living in about 25 US areas, the participants were between 18 and 89 years of age. Participant-reported clinical history was the basis for cohort assignment. Two consecutive negative NP/OP PCR tests, clearance, or resolved symptoms defined Cohort 3 recovery. In the original analysis: From reference gene primer amplification, estimates of nucleated cell counts were derived. Clones were sequenced by immunoSEQ multiplex PCR, and TCRdb holds only the in-frame ones, with some missing. V and J calls and clone size follow that table, whereas D and trimming were derived from the DNA. The data contain approximately 300,000 clones, under 95% of them seen just once; the ten biggest clones take up roughly 20%.

V is TRBV12-5 and J is TRBJ1-2; D not resolved. The receptor comes from a woman in her 30s who had recovered from COVID-19. Sequenced: PBMCs or T cells enriched from blood (not recorded which). CDR3 coding DNA: TGTGCTAGTGGTGGAGGCGGCTATGGCTACACCTTC. It translates to CASGGGGYGYTF.